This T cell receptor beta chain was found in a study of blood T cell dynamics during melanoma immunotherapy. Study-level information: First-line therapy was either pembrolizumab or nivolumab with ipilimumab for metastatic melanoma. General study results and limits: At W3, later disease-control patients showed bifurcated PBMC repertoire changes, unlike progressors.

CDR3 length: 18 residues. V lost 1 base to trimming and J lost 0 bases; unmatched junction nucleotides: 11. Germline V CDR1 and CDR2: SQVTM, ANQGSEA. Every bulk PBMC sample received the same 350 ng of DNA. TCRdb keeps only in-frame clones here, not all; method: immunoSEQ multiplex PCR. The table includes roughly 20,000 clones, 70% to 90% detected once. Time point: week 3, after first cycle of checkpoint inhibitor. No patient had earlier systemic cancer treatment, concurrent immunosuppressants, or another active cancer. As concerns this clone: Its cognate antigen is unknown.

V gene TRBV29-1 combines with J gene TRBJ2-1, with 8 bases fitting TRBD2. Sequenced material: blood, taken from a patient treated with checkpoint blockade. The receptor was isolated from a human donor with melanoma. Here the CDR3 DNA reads TGCAGCGTTGAAGTCGCGACAGCGGGAGCCCTCTCCTACAATGAGCAGTTCTTC. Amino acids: CSVEVATAGALSYNEQFF.